The 17 T cell receptor beta chains below were found in one sample sequenced in a study of blood T cell repertoires in COVID-19. Produced via immunoSEQ multiplex PCR; TCRdb's table is partial and in-frame only. The sample contains some 80,000 clones, around nine tenths of which appear only once. Sequencing input: peripheral blood. Source of these receptors: a human donor in a cohort sampled during active COVID-19.

V and J are TRBV6-6 and TRBJ2-3; D uncertain. Between the trimmed V and J ends, which lost 6 bases and 2 bases, there was a span of 18 bases. There are 16 residues in the CDR3. The germline gives CDR1 MNHNY, CDR2 SVGAGI (reference sequence). The CDR3 region is CASSSVSRAVTDTQYF. In nucleotides, the CDR3 is TGTGCCAGCAGCTCTGTCTCTCGAGCCGTCACAGATACGCAGTATTTT.

There are a few counts of this clone. The rearrangement uses TRBV27 and TRBJ2-7; TRBD1 matches 9 bases. Germline CDR1 is MNHEY and CDR2 is SMNVEV (reference sequence). This CDR3 comprises 14 residues. The V segment lost 4 bases and the J segment 5 bases; nucleotides outside the gene matches: 6. CDR3 amino acids: CASSSLGTGNEQYF. CDR3 bases: TGTGCCAGCAGTTCGCTCGGGACAGGGAACGAGCAGTACTTC.

V usage is TRBV11-3 and J usage is TRBJ2-1; 9 bases map to TRBD1. This CDR3 has 16 amino acids. The germline gives CDR1 SGHNT, CDR2 YENEEA. Trimming removed 1 base from V and 10 bases from J; junction bases left unmatched: 11. The CDR3 reads CASSLAFLSGTGEQFF. CDR3 in DNA: TGTGCCAGCAGCTTAGCCTTTTTATCCGGGACAGGGGAGCAGTTCTTC.

This chain uses TRBV7-3 with TRBJ2-7, with 8 bases aligning to TRBD1. This CDR3 contains 15 residues. Germline loops: CDR1 SGHTA, CDR2 FQGTGA. Unmatched junction bases numbered 6, after V lost 5 bases and J lost 0 bases. For the CDR3, the DNA is TGTGCCAGCAGCCCAACCGGACAGGGCTCCTACGAGCAGTACTTC. Translated, it gives CASSPTGQGSYEQYF.

The chain carries TRBV5-8 and TRBJ2-7, with TRBD2 matching 11 bases. CDR3 length equals 17 residues. The V gene's germline CDR1 is SGHTS and CDR2 YDEGEE. With V trimmed by 0 bases and J by 2 bases, 7 bases remained unmatched. CDR3 residues: CASSLGRRLAGPYEQYF. For the CDR3, the DNA is TGTGCCAGCAGCTTGGGACGGAGACTAGCGGGACCCTACGAGCAGTACTTC.

The chain is built from TRBV10-3 and TRBJ2-3; D is undetermined. CDR3 length equals 14 residues. V was shortened by 7 bases and J by 2 bases, with 13 bases between the two germline ends. Germline loops: CDR1 ENHRY, CDR2 SYGVKD. In DNA, the CDR3 is TGTGCCATCAAGACGGGTACCCCCACAGATACGCAGTATTTT. This codes for CAIKTGTPTDTQYF.

This chain connects TRBV28 to TRBJ2-3; 12 bases map to TRBD2. Germline assignment: CDR1 MDHEN and CDR2 SYDVKM. There are 15 residues in the CDR3. The J segment lost 6 bases and the V segment lost 6 bases, leaving 7 bases of the junction unmatched. The CDR3 is CASRGLAGLSDTQYF. Written as DNA, the CDR3 is TGTGCCAGCAGAGGACTAGCGGGGCTTAGTGATACGCAGTATTTT.

The rearrangement uses TRBV6-5 and TRBJ2-7, with 9 bases lining up with TRBD1. CDR3 length: 13 residues. After removal of 6 bases from V and 4 bases from J, the junction contained 4 bases not matched to a gene. The germline V gene encodes CDR1 MNHEY and CDR2 SVGAGI. DNA for the CDR3: TGTGCCAGCAGCCGGGACAGGGAATACGAGCAGTACTTC. This codes for CASSRDREYEQYF.

Here the CDR3 reads CASTGSEGATDTQYF. In nucleotides, the CDR3 is TGTGCCAGCACGGGTTCGGAGGGGGCCACAGATACGCAGTATTTT. The rearrangement links TRBV2 to TRBJ2-3; possible D gene TRBD1, 7 bases. The V gene lost 7 bases and the J gene lost 2 bases, with 16 bases spanning the gap. The CDR3 spans 15 residues. Looked up from germline, CDR1 is SNHLY and CDR2 is FYNNEI.

The table lists this clone with a few counts. The chain uses TRBV9 and TRBJ2-6; D might be TRBD2 (5 bases). Trimming cost V 4 bases and J 0 bases, with 14 bases left between them. The CDR3 has 17 residues. CDR1 and CDR2 from the germline V gene are SGDLS and YYNGEE. Written as DNA, the CDR3 is TGTGCCAGCAGCAGAACCGGGGTCTCCTCTGGGGCCAACGTCCTGACTTTC. Translation gives CASSRTGVSSGANVLTF.

This chain's CDR3 is CASSYFGQGSTYEQYF. In nucleotides, the CDR3 is TGTGCCAGCAGTTACTTTGGACAGGGGTCAACCTACGAGCAGTACTTC. The rearrangement links TRBV6-5 to TRBJ2-7, with 9 bases lining up with TRBD1. CDR1 MNHEY and CDR2 SVGAGI come from the germline V gene. J gave up 2 bases and V 1 base, and 6 bases lay outside the gene matches. The CDR3 length is 16 residues.

The CDR3 DNA reads TGCGCCAGCAGCCAAGATCTGAAGGGGGTAGGCTATGGCTACACCTTC. Translation: CASSQDLKGVGYGYTF. The chain has TRBV4-3 and TRBJ1-2; D perhaps matches TRBD1 (6 bases). CDR3 size: 16 residues. Germline V gives CDR1 LGHNA, CDR2 YSLEER. Trimming pared 0 bases from V and 4 bases from J, leaving 15 bases between.

The chain is built from TRBV29-1 and TRBJ2-3, with TRBD1 matching 7 bases. The V segment lost 4 bases and the J segment 6 bases; nucleotides outside the gene matches: 13. The germline V gene has CDR1 SQVTM and CDR2 ANQGSEA. CDR3 length: 15 amino acids. The CDR3 loop is CSVARDSTGMDTQYF. In nucleotides, the CDR3 is TGCAGCGTTGCACGGGACAGCACAGGAATGGATACGCAGTATTTT.

This clone was detected a few times. The chain couples TRBV7-8 to TRBJ2-1; D remains unclear. The CDR3 has 13 residues. From germline, CDR1 is SGHVS and CDR2 FQNEAQ. The germline V and J ends were trimmed by 5 bases and 6 bases, with 11 bases remaining between them. The CDR3: CASSPTLSNEQFF. CDR3 bases: TGTGCCAGCAGCCCGACTCTCTCCAATGAGCAGTTCTTC.

This clone was seen a few times. V usage is TRBV29-1 and J usage is TRBJ2-7, with TRBD1 identical over 11 bases. V dropped 7 bases and J dropped 2; count of bases not matched to a gene: 1. The CDR3 has 12 residues. Germline loops: CDR1 SQVTM, CDR2 ANQGSEA. CDR3 nucleotide sequence: TGCAGCGCGGGACAGGGGGCCTACGAGCAGTACTTC. Protein sequence: CSAGQGAYEQYF.

Worth noting for this clone: At one boundary the junction diverges from the germline segment, which might be a read error. The chain carries TRBV7-2 and TRBJ2-7; 9 bases match TRBD2. Germline CDR1 SGHTA, CDR2 FQGNSA. The CDR3 spans 13 residues. The CDR3 spells CASSLRLAGRRDF. The CDR3 DNA sequence: TGTGCCAGCAGCTTAAGGCTAGCGGGGAGGCGGGACTTC.

V gene TRBV11-3 combines with J gene TRBJ2-1; D possibly corresponds to TRBD2 (6 bases). Trimming left V 6 bases short and J 4 bases short, with 13 bases between. Germline V gene sequence: CDR1 SGHNT, CDR2 YENEEA. The CDR3 runs to 14 residues. The CDR3 spells CASSYLSGYNEQFF. The CDR3 DNA reads TGTGCCAGCAGTTACCTTAGCGGATACAATGAGCAGTTCTTC.